This T cell receptor (beta chain) was captured by sequencing in a study of T-cell reconstitution after alpha-beta-depleted transplantation in children. Study-wide results and limits: It was newly produced T cells that mostly accounted for T-cell counts and diversity one year after transplant. Expanded graft clones, several hundred of them, were reportedly the source of alpha-beta T cells about two months after transplant. It was surviving recipient T cells and thymic progenitors that gave some patients high TCRbeta diversity at day 60.

Unique molecular identifiers were incorporated into the prepared TCRbeta library. TCRdb re-derived calls from the PCR reads in MiXCR, one entry per CDR3 protein. The sample contains approximately 490,000 distinct CDR3 sequences, more than 9% of which appear only once. The CDR3 is 12 residues long. Germline CDR1 SNHLY, CDR2 FYNNEI. J gave up 0 bases and V 11 bases, and 1 base lay outside the gene matches. This clonotype was recorded at least ten times. Antigen: not known. The clonotype comes from a child aged 2 to 10 with inherited bone marrow failure, due to receive a stem cell transplant. This sample comprised PBMCs, obtained before TCRalphabeta/CD19-depleted stem cell transplant. This chain joins TRBV2 and TRBJ2-7, with 10 bases identical to TRBD1. The chain's CDR3 is CAGQGDSYEQYF. CDR3 coding DNA: TGTGCCGGACAGGGGGACTCCTACGAGCAGTACTTC. The full variable domain, rest sourced from reference TRBV2 and TRBJ2-7, is EPEVTQTPSHQVTQMGQEVILRCVPISNHLYFYWYRQILGQKVEFLVSFYNNEISEKSEIFDDQFSVERPDGSNFTLKIRSTKLEDSAMYFCAGQGDSYEQYFGPGTRLTVT.